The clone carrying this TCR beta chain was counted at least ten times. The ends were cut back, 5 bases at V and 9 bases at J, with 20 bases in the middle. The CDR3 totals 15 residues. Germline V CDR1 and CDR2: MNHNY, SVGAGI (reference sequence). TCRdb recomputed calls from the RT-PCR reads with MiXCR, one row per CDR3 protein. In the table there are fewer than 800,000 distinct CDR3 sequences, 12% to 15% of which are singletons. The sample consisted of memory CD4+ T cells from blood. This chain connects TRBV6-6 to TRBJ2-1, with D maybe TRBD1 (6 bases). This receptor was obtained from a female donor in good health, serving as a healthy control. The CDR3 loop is CASSARGTGYAEQFF. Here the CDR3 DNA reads TGTGCCAGCAGTGCCCGGGGCACAGGGTACGCTGAGCAGTTCTTC.